This is a list of T cell receptor beta chains from one sample in a study of identical twins. MiXCR, applied by TCRdb to the 5' RACE reads, yields one record per CDR3 protein. The sample has roughly 240,000 distinct CDR3 sequences, around 7% seen once. These data also formed part of another study, on yellow fever vaccine responses in identical twins.

The specimen sequenced was memory (CD45RO+) T cells sorted from blood. Source of these receptors: a young woman in good health. Both conserved end residues are part of each CDR3. Each record gives: J gene, V gene, D gene, clone size, CDR3 protein, CDR3 DNA. A D gene is named only where the DNA matches it firmly. Expanded clones are given a class, and other clones once, few, many or no size at all.

j_gene: TRBJ2-2
v_gene: TRBV5-5
d_gene: TRBD2
abundance: .
CDR3aa: CASSFLGLAGTGELFF
CDR3nt: TGTGCCAGCAGTTTTCTGGGACTAGCGGGCACCGGGGAGCTGTTTTTT

j_gene: TRBJ2-5
v_gene: TRBV12-3/TRBV12-4
d_gene: TRBD2
abundance: many
CDR3aa: CASSQPGLAEQETQYF
CDR3nt: TGTGCCAGCAGTCAACCGGGACTAGCAGAGCAAGAGACCCAGTACTTC

j_gene: TRBJ2-2
v_gene: TRBV20-1
d_gene: .
abundance: few
CDR3aa: CSARDFSSGETGELFF
CDR3nt: TGCAGTGCTAGAGATTTTTCCTCGGGGGAGACCGGGGAGCTGTTTTTT

j_gene: TRBJ2-3
v_gene: TRBV10-3
d_gene: TRBD2
abundance: .
CDR3aa: CAITEGLAETDTQYF
CDR3nt: TGTGCCATCACAGAGGGACTAGCGGAAACAGATACGCAGTATTTT

j_gene: TRBJ2-4
v_gene: TRBV12-3/TRBV12-4
d_gene: TRBD1
abundance: few
CDR3aa: CASSSGQGVNIQYF
CDR3nt: TGTGCCAGCAGTTCGGGACAGGGGGTAAACATTCAGTACTTC

j_gene: TRBJ2-5
v_gene: TRBV20-1
d_gene: .
abundance: once
CDR3aa: CSAKGTDETQYF
CDR3nt: TGCAGTGCTAAAGGGACTGACGAGACCCAGTACTTC

j_gene: TRBJ2-7
v_gene: TRBV7-3
d_gene: .
abundance: .
CDR3aa: CASSLYYGTEQYF
CDR3nt: TGTGCCAGCAGCTTATATTACGGCACCGAGCAGTACTTC

j_gene: TRBJ1-5
v_gene: TRBV2
d_gene: .
abundance: many
CDR3aa: CASSESQGSNQPQHF
CDR3nt: TGTGCCAGCAGTGAGAGCCAGGGAAGCAATCAGCCCCAGCATTTT

j_gene: TRBJ2-2
v_gene: TRBV20-1
d_gene: .
abundance: .
CDR3aa: CSALLAQANTGELFF
CDR3nt: TGCAGTGCTCTGCTAGCGCAAGCGAACACCGGGGAGCTGTTTTTT

j_gene: TRBJ2-7
v_gene: TRBV5-1
d_gene: TRBD2
abundance: many
CDR3aa: CASSLLAGGPYEQYF
CDR3nt: TGCGCCAGCAGCTTGCTAGCGGGAGGGCCCTACGAGCAGTACTTC

j_gene: TRBJ2-1
v_gene: TRBV5-1
d_gene: TRBD2
abundance: many
CDR3aa: CASSLEGLEVNNEQFF
CDR3nt: TGCGCCAGCAGCTTGGAGGGACTAGAGGTCAACAATGAGCAGTTCTTC

j_gene: TRBJ2-3
v_gene: TRBV6-1
d_gene: .
abundance: .
CDR3aa: CASSDGGGATDTQYF
CDR3nt: TGTGCCAGCAGTGATGGTGGGGGGGCCACAGATACGCAGTATTTT

j_gene: TRBJ2-3
v_gene: TRBV7-8
d_gene: .
abundance: .
CDR3aa: CASSPKRRTDTQYF
CDR3nt: TGTGCCAGCAGCCCGAAGCGTCGGACAGATACGCAGTATTTT

j_gene: TRBJ1-2
v_gene: TRBV27
d_gene: TRBD1
abundance: few
CDR3aa: CASSSNRGGGYGYTF
CDR3nt: TGTGCCAGCAGTTCGAACAGGGGCGGAGGCTATGGCTACACCTTC

j_gene: TRBJ2-4
v_gene: TRBV5-6
d_gene: TRBD2
abundance: few
CDR3aa: CASSLTSGTKNIQYF
CDR3nt: TGTGCCAGCAGCCTAACTAGCGGGACTAAAAACATTCAGTACTTC

j_gene: TRBJ1-1
v_gene: TRBV6-1
d_gene: .
abundance: .
CDR3aa: CASSDQGLGNTEAFF
CDR3nt: TGTGCCAGCAGTGATCAGGGCCTGGGGAACACTGAAGCTTTCTTT

j_gene: TRBJ2-3
v_gene: TRBV12-3/TRBV12-4
d_gene: .
abundance: many
CDR3aa: CASSFRASGTDTQYF
CDR3nt: TGTGCCAGCAGTTTTCGCGCTAGCGGCACAGATACGCAGTATTTT

j_gene: TRBJ2-6
v_gene: TRBV5-4
d_gene: .
abundance: .
CDR3aa: CASKNGGTNSGANVLTF
CDR3nt: TGTGCCAGCAAAAATGGTGGCACCAACTCTGGGGCCAACGTCCTGACTTTC

j_gene: TRBJ2-1
v_gene: TRBV9
d_gene: TRBD2
abundance: .
CDR3aa: CASSARTSGGTNEQFF
CDR3nt: TGTGCCAGCAGCGCGAGGACTAGCGGGGGAACCAATGAGCAGTTCTTC

j_gene: TRBJ2-2
v_gene: TRBV20-1
d_gene: .
abundance: .
CDR3aa: CSARAFGKNTGELFF
CDR3nt: TGCAGTGCTAGAGCTTTTGGCAAGAACACCGGGGAGCTGTTTTTT

j_gene: TRBJ2-3
v_gene: TRBV20-1
d_gene: TRBD2
abundance: many
CDR3aa: CSAQREGVYTQYF
CDR3nt: TGCAGTGCGCAGCGGGAGGGCGTATATACGCAGTATTTT

j_gene: TRBJ2-3
v_gene: TRBV10-3
d_gene: .
abundance: many
CDR3aa: CAISEGRLERDTQYF
CDR3nt: TGTGCCATCAGTGAAGGCCGACTAGAACGGGATACGCAGTATTTT

j_gene: TRBJ2-1
v_gene: TRBV7-9
d_gene: .
abundance: .
CDR3aa: CASSFLGLLGFF
CDR3nt: TGTGCCAGCAGCTTTCTCGGTCTTCTAGGGTTCTTC

j_gene: TRBJ2-2
v_gene: TRBV20-1
d_gene: .
abundance: .
CDR3aa: CSARHGHTGELFF
CDR3nt: TGCAGTGCTAGACACGGACACACCGGGGAGCTGTTTTTT

j_gene: TRBJ1-2
v_gene: TRBV5-1
d_gene: .
abundance: many
CDR3aa: CASSLGQANYGYTF
CDR3nt: TGCGCCAGCAGCTTGGGACAGGCTAACTATGGCTACACCTTC

j_gene: TRBJ2-3
v_gene: TRBV10-2
d_gene: TRBD2
abundance: few
CDR3aa: CASRSGLAGGTQYF
CDR3nt: TGCGCCAGCAGATCGGGACTAGCGGGAGGTACGCAGTATTTT

j_gene: TRBJ2-3
v_gene: TRBV7-9
d_gene: .
abundance: .
CDR3aa: CASSSGLLAPDTQYF
CDR3nt: TGTGCCAGCAGCTCAGGACTCTTAGCCCCAGATACGCAGTATTTT

j_gene: TRBJ1-5
v_gene: TRBV12-3/TRBV12-4
d_gene: .
abundance: many
CDR3aa: CASSPGVRSQPQHF
CDR3nt: TGTGCCAGCAGCCCAGGGGTTAGGAGTCAGCCCCAGCATTTT

j_gene: TRBJ2-7
v_gene: TRBV20-1
d_gene: .
abundance: .
CDR3aa: CSASKTSYEQYF
CDR3nt: TGCAGTGCTTCCAAAACGTCGTACGAGCAGTACTTC

j_gene: TRBJ2-3
v_gene: TRBV19
d_gene: .
abundance: .
CDR3aa: CASSKLRGGRGTDTQYF
CDR3nt: TGTGCCAGTAGTAAACTACGGGGAGGTCGGGGCACAGATACGCAGTATTTT

j_gene: TRBJ2-2
v_gene: TRBV10-3
d_gene: .
abundance: few
CDR3aa: CAISRGQNTGELFF
CDR3nt: TGTGCCATCAGCAGGGGCCAGAACACCGGGGAGCTGTTTTTT

j_gene: TRBJ2-5
v_gene: TRBV5-1
d_gene: .
abundance: once
CDR3aa: CASSPGAGQETQYF
CDR3nt: TGCGCCAGCAGCCCCGGAGCTGGACAGGAGACCCAGTACTTC

j_gene: TRBJ2-1
v_gene: TRBV12-3/TRBV12-4
d_gene: TRBD1
abundance: many
CDR3aa: CASTLGQVEGGQFF
CDR3nt: TGTGCCAGCACCCTGGGACAGGTGGAGGGGGGGCAGTTCTTC

j_gene: TRBJ1-1
v_gene: TRBV12-3/TRBV12-4
d_gene: .
abundance: many
CDR3aa: CASTDRYTEAFF
CDR3nt: TGTGCCAGCACTGACAGGTACACTGAAGCTTTCTTT

j_gene: TRBJ2-7
v_gene: TRBV7-2
d_gene: .
abundance: .
CDR3aa: CASSLVGAGGSSYEQYF
CDR3nt: TGTGCCAGCAGCTTAGTAGGCGCAGGAGGGTCCTCCTACGAGCAGTACTTC

j_gene: TRBJ2-3
v_gene: TRBV12-3/TRBV12-4
d_gene: TRBD2
abundance: many
CDR3aa: CASRPPASGGPDTQYF
CDR3nt: TGTGCCAGCAGGCCCCCGGCTAGCGGGGGACCGGATACGCAGTATTTT

j_gene: TRBJ2-5
v_gene: TRBV20-1
d_gene: TRBD2
abundance: few
CDR3aa: CSAIISSGSETQYF
CDR3nt: TGCAGTGCTATTATATCTAGCGGGAGTGAGACCCAGTACTTC

j_gene: TRBJ1-6
v_gene: TRBV2
d_gene: TRBD1
abundance: .
CDR3aa: CASSETGPGSPLHF
CDR3nt: TGTGCCAGCAGCGAGACAGGGCCGGGGTCACCCCTCCACTTT

j_gene: TRBJ1-2
v_gene: TRBV3-1
d_gene: .
abundance: many
CDR3aa: CASSQGILGDYGYTF
CDR3nt: TGTGCCAGCAGCCAAGGGATTTTAGGGGACTATGGCTACACCTTC

j_gene: TRBJ2-3
v_gene: TRBV28
d_gene: TRBD2
abundance: few
CDR3aa: CASSSPGGITDTQYF
CDR3nt: TGTGCCAGCAGTTCCCCCGGGGGGATCACAGATACGCAGTATTTT

j_gene: TRBJ1-1
v_gene: TRBV25-1
d_gene: .
abundance: few
CDR3aa: CASRGTAGVNTEAFF
CDR3nt: TGTGCCAGCAGGGGGACCGCAGGGGTGAACACTGAAGCTTTCTTT

j_gene: TRBJ2-2
v_gene: TRBV28
d_gene: .
abundance: few
CDR3aa: CASTRGITDTGELFF
CDR3nt: TGTGCCAGCACCCGCGGGATAACGGACACCGGGGAGCTGTTTTTT

j_gene: TRBJ2-3
v_gene: TRBV5-1
d_gene: TRBD2
abundance: .
CDR3aa: CASSPGLAGGLPPDTQYF
CDR3nt: TGCGCCAGCAGCCCAGGACTAGCGGGGGGCTTACCGCCAGATACGCAGTATTTT

j_gene: TRBJ2-3
v_gene: TRBV5-1
d_gene: .
abundance: many
CDR3aa: CASSVRTDLSDTQYF
CDR3nt: TGCGCCAGCAGCGTCCGGACAGACCTGAGCGATACGCAGTATTTT

j_gene: TRBJ2-6
v_gene: TRBV14
d_gene: .
abundance: .
CDR3aa: CASSPLTWEVTGANVLTF
CDR3nt: TGTGCCAGCAGCCCTCTAACCTGGGAGGTCACTGGGGCCAACGTCCTGACTTTC

j_gene: TRBJ2-6
v_gene: TRBV11-2
d_gene: TRBD1
abundance: many
CDR3aa: CASSLGQGLALRSGANVLTF
CDR3nt: TGTGCCAGCAGCTTAGGACAGGGGCTAGCCCTGCGGTCTGGGGCCAACGTCCTGACTTTC

j_gene: TRBJ2-1
v_gene: TRBV5-5
d_gene: TRBD2
abundance: few
CDR3aa: CASSLWGGEQFF
CDR3nt: TGTGCCAGCAGCTTGTGGGGGGGGGAGCAGTTCTTC

j_gene: TRBJ1-2
v_gene: TRBV6-1
d_gene: .
abundance: few
CDR3aa: CASSPQGPALYGYTF
CDR3nt: TGTGCCAGCAGCCCCCAGGGTCCCGCGTTGTATGGCTACACCTTC

j_gene: TRBJ1-5
v_gene: TRBV24-1
d_gene: .
abundance: many
CDR3aa: CATRGRQTPRGNQPQHF
CDR3nt: TGTGCCACCAGGGGCCGGCAGACCCCTAGAGGCAATCAGCCCCAGCATTTT

j_gene: TRBJ2-3
v_gene: TRBV12-3/TRBV12-4
d_gene: TRBD2
abundance: many
CDR3aa: CASSFGLAVGTDTQYF
CDR3nt: TGTGCCAGCAGTTTCGGGCTAGCGGTTGGCACAGATACGCAGTATTTT

j_gene: TRBJ1-6
v_gene: TRBV15
d_gene: TRBD1
abundance: .
CDR3aa: CATSTLFGTGSWSNSPLHF
CDR3nt: TGTGCCACCAGCACACTCTTCGGGACAGGGTCTTGGTCTAATTCACCCCTCCACTTT

j_gene: TRBJ2-4
v_gene: TRBV29-1
d_gene: .
abundance: many
CDR3aa: CSVILNIAKNIQYF
CDR3nt: TGCAGCGTGATACTAAATATAGCCAAAAACATTCAGTACTTC

j_gene: TRBJ2-3
v_gene: TRBV5-1
d_gene: .
abundance: many
CDR3aa: CASSLDVDTQYF
CDR3nt: TGCGCCAGCAGCTTGGACGTAGATACGCAGTATTTT

j_gene: TRBJ1-1
v_gene: TRBV2
d_gene: TRBD1
abundance: .
CDR3aa: CATWGQKNTEAFF
CDR3nt: TGTGCCACCTGGGGACAGAAAAACACTGAAGCTTTCTTT

j_gene: TRBJ2-1
v_gene: TRBV5-5
d_gene: .
abundance: .
CDR3aa: CASSFWASHEQFF
CDR3nt: TGTGCCAGCAGCTTCTGGGCGTCCCATGAGCAGTTCTTC